This T cell receptor (beta chain) was documented in a study of T cells in Graves' hyperthyroidism and ophthalmopathy (dated by TCRdb to the late 2010s). About the investigation overall: Peripheral blood samples were taken at the time of initial diagnosis, prior to any treatment. A discovery cohort of about 95 patients, approximately 45 with Graves' ophthalmopathy and 55 to 60 with stable Graves' hyperthyroidism, was used to find distinguishing TCR V-J signatures. Prospective prediction of ophthalmopathy was tested in an independent validation cohort of 18 to 20 hyperthyroidism patients and 17 patients who later progressed to ophthalmopathy. The 100 discovery patients were randomly split 7:3 into training and test sets. In addition, the study compared T-cell repertoires in thyroid tissue and in blood from several Graves' hyperthyroidism patients. Following sampling, methimazole starting at 30 mg daily was given to hyperthyroidism patients, and high-dose intravenous methylprednisolone was given to ophthalmopathy patients. According to the paper, TCR Vbeta CDR3 sequencing was carried out on 135 peripheral blood samples, which came from 40 to 45 ophthalmopathy, about 75 hyperthyroidism and roughly 17 progressor patients. Findings and caveats that apply to the study as a whole: No statistical method was used to fix the sample size in advance, and group allocation was not hidden from the investigators. In validation, the model predicted progression to ophthalmopathy a median of 6.5 months before onset, with about 71% sensitivity and roughly 77% specificity. Most expanded thyroid clonotypes (frequency above 0.001) were also detected in blood, suggesting blood repertoires may reflect thyroid immune responses. A 13 V-J signature model separated ophthalmopathy from stable hyperthyroidism, with approximately 86% sensitivity and approximately 81% specificity in cross-validation and 80%/75% in testing.

CDR1 and CDR2 were assigned from the germline V gene as SGHVS and FQNEAQ. The CDR3 holds 14 amino acids from the cysteine to the phenylalanine. The entry retains the CDR3 DNA only, 42 bases that are in frame from base 1. The trim is 5 bases for V and 6 bases for J, with a gap of 15 bases between the germline ends. At least ten counts were recorded for this clonotype. The antigen it recognizes is unknown. No base quality values were provided; no much bigger clone lies one nucleotide off. Amplification of TCR beta CDR3 regions was carried out from RNA transcripts. A first-round RT-PCR of the TCR CDR3 used the HTBI primer set with the Qiagen OneStep RT-PCR kit. Libraries were constructed in a second round of multiplex PCR, after which size selection and purification were performed. Libraries were sequenced paired-end with 100 bp reads on an Illumina HiSeq2000. The authors processed their data as follows. SOAPnuke was used to process the raw data, with reads discarded if the reads contained adapters or uncalled bases, had a mean Phred below 15, or lacked an exact constant-primer or identifier match. COPE v1.2.5 was used to merge high-quality paired reads, and clonotypes were defined as unique nucleotide sequences. MiTCR v1.1 was used to align clonotypes to the IMGT TRBV, TRBD and TRBJ reference segments. The analysis included only V-J combinations with a frequency above 0.0001, which together covered more than 98% of the repertoires. A TCS score was defined as the ratio between F50 (clonal expansion) and ExV (chaos), using BLOSUM62-based TCRdist between CDR3 peptides within each V-J. Welch's t-statistics and random forest reduced roughly 530 V-J features to roughly 13, which were used in a naive Bayes classifier (R e1071). TCRdb passed the public sequencing reads through fastp at Q25 and MiXCR, retaining productive beta sequences. CDR3 protein sequences are deduplicated, and each keeps its most common genes and DNA. The V and J calls here are based on TCRdb, not the publication. This sample gives 250,000 to 300,000 distinct CDR3 sequences in total; 13% of them show up just once. The leading ten clones occupy 6% to 8% of the sample.

The hyperthyroidism patients were between 18 and 65 years old and newly diagnosed, with a disease duration of less than 2 months. Exclusion was applied to patients with uncontrolled infections, other autoimmune diseases, pregnancy or lactation. Diagnoses were based on clinical symptoms, serum thyroxine and TRAb, thyroid ultrasound and orbital computed tomography. Blood from progressor patients was drawn when they were first diagnosed with hyperthyroidism, before any ophthalmopathy symptoms appeared. PBMCs were isolated from 7.5 to 10 ml of fresh peripheral blood by Ficoll-Paque density gradient centrifugation. Progressor patients were initially diagnosed with Graves' hyperthyroidism and developed ophthalmopathy during follow-up. Trizol reagent was used to extract total RNA, and RNA quality was then checked on an Agilent 2100 Bioanalyzer.

The receptor was isolated from a woman between 25 and 40 years old with Graves' hyperthyroidism that later progressed to Graves' ophthalmopathy. Sequencing used blood. This chain joins TRBV7-8 to TRBJ2-3; the best D guess is TRBD2, with 7 bases matching. The CDR3 corresponds to CASSREGGWDTQYF. In nucleotides, the sequence is TGTGCCAGCAGCCGAGAGGGGGGGTGGGATACGCAGTATTTT.